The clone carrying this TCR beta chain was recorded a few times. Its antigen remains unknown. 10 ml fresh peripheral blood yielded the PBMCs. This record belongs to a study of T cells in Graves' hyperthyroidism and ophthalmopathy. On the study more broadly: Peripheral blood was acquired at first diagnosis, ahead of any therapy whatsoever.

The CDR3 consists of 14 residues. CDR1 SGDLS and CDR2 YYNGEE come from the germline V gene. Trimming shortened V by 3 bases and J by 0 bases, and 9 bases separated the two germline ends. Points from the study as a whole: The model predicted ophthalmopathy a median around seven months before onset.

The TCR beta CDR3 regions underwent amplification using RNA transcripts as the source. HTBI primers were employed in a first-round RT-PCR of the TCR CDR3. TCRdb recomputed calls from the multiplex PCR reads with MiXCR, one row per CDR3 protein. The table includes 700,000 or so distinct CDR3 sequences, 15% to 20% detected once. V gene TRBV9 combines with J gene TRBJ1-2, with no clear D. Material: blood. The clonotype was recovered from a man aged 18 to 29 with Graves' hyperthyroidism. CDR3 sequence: CASSAFTANYGYTF. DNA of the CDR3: TGTGCCAGCAGCGCGTTCACGGCTAACTATGGCTACACCTTC.